The TCR beta chain described here comes from a study of cytomegalovirus exposure and HLA in healthy donors. Study observations and caveats: Differences between HLA loci emerged in a later analysis of TCR association rates, with DRB1 most and HLA-C fewest. A later analysis reportedly found fewer N-insertions in an Asian-associated ancestry cluster than the approximately 660-donor mean.

With 60 Vbeta and 13 Jbeta primers, the PCR was carried out. Sequencing used immunoSEQ multiplex PCR; TCRdb keeps in-frame clones, though not all of them. Of about 150,000 clones listed, around 83% were seen once; the top ten hold 2% to 2.5%. Healthy people donating bone marrow made up the donors. The germline V gene has CDR1 SGHVS and CDR2 FQNEAQ. Trimming cost V 1 base and J 9 bases, with 13 bases left between them. There are 14 residues in the CDR3. On this clone itself: Its specificity is unknown.

The sample consisted of PBMCs. The chain uses TRBV7-8 and TRBJ2-1; D is undetermined. This receptor was obtained from a young woman in good health and CMV-seronegative. The CDR3 region has the DNA TGTGCCAGCAGCTTAGGAGGCTTTCGGAGTGAGCAGTTCTTC. This encodes CASSLGGFRSEQFF.